One sample yielded the 29 T cell receptor beta chains listed below, sequenced in a study of T cells after posttransplantation cyclophosphamide. Sequenced by immunoSEQ multiplex PCR; TCRdb stores in-frame clones only, minus some. The table lists 7,500 to 10,000 clones, around 90% of them singletons. Control samples came 1 year after myeloablative marrow transplants with methotrexate plus calcineurin inhibitor. Sequences were derived from PBMCs, sampled just over 440 days after allogeneic stem cell transplant with calcineurin inhibitor and methotrexate. These receptors all come from a male patient aged 45-60 years who received an allogeneic stem cell transplant from an unrelated donor, was CMV-positive, and had chronic GVHD only. Part of the T cell pool may stem from the graft donor.

This clone was seen only once. The genes are TRBV28 and TRBJ1-5; the match to TRBD1 covers 7 bases. Germline loops: CDR1 MDHEN, CDR2 SYDVKM. The J segment lost 15 bases and the V segment lost 6 bases, leaving 11 bases of the junction unmatched. The CDR3 totals 12 residues. CDR3 DNA sequence: TGTGCCAGCAGCCAGAGGACAGGACCGGGGCATTTT. This sequence encodes CASSQRTGPGHF.

This clone is labeled medium-sized (0.01 to 0.1%). The chain recombines TRBV19 with TRBJ1-1; a possible D gene is TRBD1 (6 bases). The CDR3 has 15 residues. V was shortened by 3 bases and J by 2 bases, with 13 bases between the two germline ends. Germline V gene sequence: CDR1 LNHDA, CDR2 SQIVND (reference sequence). CDR3 DNA sequence: TGTGCCAGTAGTATCTGGGAGGGGGGAAACACTGAAGCTTTCTTT. Amino acid sequence: CASSIWEGGNTEAFF.

This chain joins TRBV9 and TRBJ1-2, with D possibly TRBD1 on 5 matching bases. Per germline, CDR1 SGDLS and CDR2 YYNGEE. This CDR3 has 16 amino acids. Deletions cut 4 bases from V and 4 bases from J, with 20 bases between. The CDR3 DNA follows: TGTGCCAGCAGCCCCAACCAGGCGGGGGTCCTCTATGGCTACACCTTC. Translation: CASSPNQAGVLYGYTF. Full variable domain (missing parts from reference TRBV9 and TRBJ1-2): DSGVTQTPKHLITATGQRVTLRCSPRSGDLSVYWYQQSLDQGLQFLIQYYNGEERAKGNILERFSAQQFPDLHSELNLSSLELGDSALYFCASSPNQAGVLYGYTFGSGTRLTVV.

Concerning this clone itself: An end of the junction does not agree with germline; a read error may underlie this. Within the sample, other DNA sequences also encode this same CDR3. The chain couples TRBV27 to TRBJ2-1; D gene uncertain. The CDR3 is 16 amino acids. Germline V gene lookup returns CDR1 MNHEY and CDR2 SMNVEV (reference sequence). The CDR3 here is CASSLSRSFFYNEQFF. The CDR3 DNA reads TGTGCCAGCAGTTTGAGCAGGTCCTTTTTCTACAATGAACAGTTCTTC.

The J gene is TRBJ1-2, the V gene TRBV28; TRBD1 matches at 7 bases. The V gene's germline CDR1 is MDHEN and CDR2 SYDVKM. V gave up 5 bases and J gave up 7 bases; unmatched junction bases: 7. This CDR3 comprises 13 residues. DNA of the CDR3: TGTGCCAGCAGTCCCGACAGGGCCGCTGGCTACACCTTC. This gives the protein CASSPDRAAGYTF.

The genes are TRBV19 and TRBJ1-1; 7 positions agree with TRBD1. V was pared by 7 bases and J by 13 bases, with 18 bases of the junction left unmatched. Looked up from germline, CDR1 is LNHDA and CDR2 is SQIVND (reference sequence). The CDR3 has 14 residues. The CDR3 sequence: CASTPGGFGTVCFF. CDR3 nucleotide sequence: TGTGCCAGTACACCCGGGGGTTTCGGGACAGTGTGTTTCTTT.

This chain uses TRBV7-2 with TRBJ2-1, with TRBD2 matching over 8 bases. In germline, CDR1 is SGHTA, CDR2 FQGNSA. V dropped 3 bases and J dropped 10; count of bases not matched to a gene: 8. CDR3 size: 14 residues. The CDR3 loop is CASSFGTRVGEQFF. The CDR3 DNA sequence: TGTGCCAGCAGCTTTGGGACTAGGGTGGGGGAGCAGTTCTTC.

This chain joins TRBV19 and TRBJ2-4, with 10 bases lining up with TRBD1. The CDR3 covers 13 residues. CDR1 LNHDA and CDR2 SQIVND come from the germline V gene (reference sequence). V dropped 7 bases and J dropped 6; count of bases not matched to a gene: 3. For the CDR3, the DNA is TGTGCCAGTACCGGGACAGGGGCAAACATTCAGTACTTC. Translated, it gives CASTGTGANIQYF.

The gene calls are TRBV13 and TRBJ1-5, with 10 bases lining up with TRBD1. Trimming at V came to 5 bases and at J to 1 base, leaving 8 bases not matched to a gene. This CDR3 region has 17 residues. The germline gives CDR1 PRHDT, CDR2 FYEKMQ (reference sequence). CDR3 loop: CASSPGDRGISNQPQHF. The CDR3 region has the DNA TGTGCCAGCAGCCCTGGGGACAGGGGAATAAGCAATCAGCCCCAGCATTTT. Full variable domain (missing parts from reference TRBV13 and TRBJ1-5): AAGVIQSPRHLIKEKRETATLKCYPIPRHDTVYWYQQGPGQDPQFLISFYEKMQSDKGSIPDRFSAQQFSDYHSELNMSSLELGDSALYFCASSPGDRGISNQPQHFGDGTRLSIL.

The chain joins TRBV7-9 to TRBJ2-3; TRBD2 matches 7 bases. Trimming cost V 1 base and J 0 bases; bases outside gene matches: 7. Germline V lookup: CDR1 SEHNR, CDR2 FQNEAQ (reference sequence). This CDR3 comprises 17 residues. The CDR3 reads CASSLGWGAGSTDTQYF. CDR3 bases: TGTGCCAGCAGCTTAGGGTGGGGAGCGGGGAGCACAGATACGCAGTATTTT.

The V gene is TRBV29-1, the J gene TRBJ2-6; a weak D match, TRBD1 (5 bases). The CDR3 contains 15 residues. Trimming removed 3 bases at V and 2 bases at J, with 11 bases between. CDR1 is SQVTM, CDR2 ANQGSEA, per germline. In nucleotides, the CDR3 is TGCAGCGTTGAGATCTGGACACCTGGGGCCAACGTCCTGACTTTC. This sequence encodes CSVEIWTPGANVLTF.

The chain has TRBV27 and TRBJ2-1, with 13 bases aligning to TRBD2. Germline V gene lookup returns CDR1 MNHEY and CDR2 SMNVEV (reference sequence). Unmatched junction bases numbered 8, after V lost 6 bases and J lost 6 bases. This CDR3 region has 16 residues. The CDR3 reads CASSPIGLAGANEQFF. The DNA of the CDR3 is TGTGCCAGCAGCCCTATCGGACTAGCGGGAGCCAATGAGCAGTTCTTC.

The V gene is TRBV4-3, the J gene TRBJ2-2, with D possibly TRBD2 on 5 matching bases. From germline, CDR1 is LGHNA and CDR2 YSLEER. This CDR3 has 16 residues. Trimming took off 1 base at V and 7 bases at J, with 16 bases between the two ends. CDR3 sequence reads: CASSQGISLGSGELFF. The CDR3 DNA is TGCGCCAGCAGCCAAGGTATATCCTTGGGGAGCGGGGAGCTGTTTTTT.

This clone was picked up one time. This sequence joins TRBV18 and TRBJ1-6; a possible D gene is TRBD1 (6 bases). CDR1 is KGHSH and CDR2 is LQKENI in the germline V gene. The CDR3 covers 15 residues. V lost 6 bases and J lost 9, with 18 bases in between. The DNA for the CDR3 is TGTGCCAGCTCCCAGGAAGCGGGGGCGTCTTCACCCCTCCACTTT. Amino acids: CASSQEAGASSPLHF. Looking up the rest from reference TRBV18 and TRBJ1-6 gives the full variable domain: NAGVMQNPRHLVRRRGQEARLRCSPMKGHSHVYWYRQLPEEGLKFMVYLQKENIIDESGMPKERFSAEFPKEGPSILRIQQVVRGDSAAYFCASSQEAGASSPLHFGNGTRLTVT.

The chain carries TRBV27 and TRBJ1-1; possible D gene TRBD1, 6 bases. This CDR3 region has 15 residues. Germline V gene data show CDR1 as MNHEY and CDR2 as SMNVEV (reference sequence). V dropped 6 bases and J dropped 3 bases, with 17 bases sitting between them. The CDR3: CASRRSGGVDTEAFF. The CDR3 DNA sequence: TGTGCCAGCAGACGTAGTGGGGGCGTTGACACTGAAGCTTTCTTT.

The rearrangement joins TRBV19 to TRBJ1-5; D gene uncertain. Germline V CDR1 and CDR2: LNHDA, SQIVND (reference sequence). CDR3 size: 14 residues. Trimming left V 7 bases short and J 3 bases short, with 13 bases between. As DNA, the CDR3 is TGTGCCAGTATCCCACGGGGTACCAATCAGCCCCAGCATTTT. It is translated as CASIPRGTNQPQHF.

The gene calls are TRBV18 and TRBJ1-1; 9 bases line up with TRBD1. The CDR3 totals 17 residues. V was pared by 2 bases and J by 1 base, with 8 bases of the junction left unmatched. Germline V CDR1 and CDR2: KGHSH, LQKENI. The CDR3 region has the DNA TGTGCCAGCTCACCATTCCGGGACAGGGCTGGGAACACTGAAGCTTTCTTT. Its protein is CASSPFRDRAGNTEAFF.

The V and J genes are TRBV10-3 and TRBJ1-5; TRBD1 matches at 7 bases. The ends lost 5 bases at V and 2 bases at J; junction bases unmatched: 3. Germline CDR1 is ENHRY and CDR2 is SYGVKD. The CDR3 loop spans 14 amino acids. The CDR3 DNA follows: TGTGCCATCAGTCCTGGACAGGGCAATCAGCCCCAGCATTTT. Its translation: CAISPGQGNQPQHF.

Only one count was recorded for this clone. The chain is built from TRBV11-3 and TRBJ2-5, with 8 positions matching TRBD1. The assigned J gene may be wrong: the sequence end matches TRBJ2-7 better. The CDR3 is made up of 15 amino acids. CDR1 is SGHNT and CDR2 is YENEEA in the germline V gene. The CDR3 bases are TGTGCCAGCAGCTTACCAGGGGGCGGTTACTACGAGCAGTACTTC. Amino acid sequence: CASSLPGGGYYEQYF.

The chain carries TRBV27 and TRBJ2-5, with 8 bases identical to TRBD1. With V trimmed by 4 bases and J by 1 base, 17 bases remained unmatched. Germline CDR1 and CDR2: MNHEY and SMNVEV (reference sequence). The CDR3 is 19 amino acids. CDR3 DNA sequence: TGTGCCAGCAGTTATCGATGGACAGGGCTGATCCCAGGCCAAGAGACCCAGTACTTC. Translation gives CASSYRWTGLIPGQETQYF.

This chain joins TRBV29-1 and TRBJ2-5; D may be TRBD2 (7 bases). The DNA end is more similar to TRBJ2-7, so the J call may be wrong. The germline V gene encodes CDR1 SQVTM and CDR2 ANQGSEA. The CDR3 runs to 14 residues. The CDR3 sequence is CSVWGGQGSYEQYF. CDR3 DNA: TGCAGCGTTTGGGGGGGCCAGGGCTCGTACGAGCAGTACTTC.

The chain couples TRBV28 to TRBJ2-1; tentatively, D is TRBD2 (6 bases). Trimming removed 4 bases at V and 7 bases at J, with 11 bases between. This CDR3 region has 13 residues. Germline V gene lookup returns CDR1 MDHEN and CDR2 SYDVKM. In nucleotides, the CDR3 is TGTGCCAGCAGTTCCCTACTAGCTAATGAGCAGTTCTTC. This sequence encodes CASSSLLANEQFF.

This clone was observed a single time. The gene calls are TRBV11-3 and TRBJ2-7; 7 bases align to TRBD2. Per germline, CDR1 SGHNT and CDR2 YENEEA. Losses at the gene ends were 3 bases for V and 4 bases for J; bases not matched to a gene: 6. The CDR3 is made up of 14 amino acids. Here the CDR3 reads CASSLWTRSYEQYF. Here the CDR3 DNA reads TGTGCCAGCAGCTTGTGGACTAGGAGTTACGAGCAGTACTTC.

The CDR3 loop reads CASSLLGSYEQYF. The CDR3 nucleotides are TGTGCCAGCAGCCTCCTAGGCAGCTACGAGCAGTACTTC. The gene calls are TRBV11-1 and TRBJ2-7; D is uncertain. Trimming removed 5 bases at V and 3 bases at J, with 11 bases between. This CDR3 is built from 13 residues. CDR1 and CDR2 (germline): SGHAT, FQDESV (reference sequence).

J is TRBJ2-3 and V is TRBV28; D may be TRBD2 (5 bases). Trimming shortened V by 5 bases and J by 7 bases, and 19 bases separated the two germline ends. Germline V gene data show CDR1 as MDHEN and CDR2 as SYDVKM. The CDR3 totals 15 residues. CDR3 loop: CASSPRPGGTNTQYF. In DNA form, the CDR3 reads TGTGCCAGCAGTCCCCGCCCTGGAGGCACGAATACGCAGTATTTT.

J is TRBJ2-7 and V is TRBV11-2, with 11 positions matching TRBD2. The CDR3 contains 15 residues. Trimming cost V 0 bases and J 8 bases; bases outside gene matches: 6. Per germline, CDR1 SGHAT and CDR2 FQNNGV. Written as DNA, the CDR3 is TGTGCCAGCAGCTTAGACCGGACTAGCGGGTTCCAGCAGTACTTC. It is translated as CASSLDRTSGFQQYF.

The V gene is TRBV29-1, the J gene TRBJ1-1; 7 positions agree with TRBD1. Germline-derived CDR1 and CDR2 are SQVTM and ANQGSEA. This CDR3 region has 14 residues. V was pared by 4 bases and J by 7 bases, with 12 bases of the junction left unmatched. CDR3 sequence reads: CSVGVWDSIFEAFF. The CDR3 coding sequence is TGCAGCGTTGGCGTTTGGGACAGTATCTTTGAAGCTTTCTTT.

The gene calls are TRBV12-2 and TRBJ2-4; no DNA check was done on the table's D call, TRBD1. TRBV12-2 is labeled a pseudogene. The CDR3 extends over 18 amino acids. CDR3 region: CASRLVPGTDPIKNIQYF. The CDR3 region has the DNA TGTGCAAGTCGCTTAGTACCTGGGACAGACCCTATTAAAAACATTCAGTACTTC.

The V and J genes are TRBV5-1 and TRBJ1-1, with 8 bases lining up with TRBD1. J was trimmed by 10 bases and V by 3 bases; bases with no gene match: 8. The CDR3 contains 13 residues. CDR1 is SGHRS and CDR2 is YFSETQ in the germline V gene. The CDR3 DNA sequence: TGCGCCAGCAGCTCAGATAACGACAGGGGAGCTTTCTTT. As protein: CASSSDNDRGAFF.